The subject of this entry is one T cell receptor beta chain. Its antigen is as yet unknown. These data originate in a study of Ad26.COV2.S vaccination and SARS-CoV-2 variants. Study-wide results and limits: Marked by substantial breadth, spike-specific CD8+ and CD4+ T cell responses were reportedly seen after vaccination. In TCR breadth and depth analyses, total T cell responses may have been underestimated. Breadth measured for non-spike TCRs was similar across vaccine and placebo recipients. Recipients given vaccine exceeded placebo recipients in spike-specific TCR breadth.

Germline V gene data show CDR1 as ENHRY and CDR2 as SYGVKD. Deletions cut 4 bases from V and 9 bases from J, with 25 bases between. The CDR3 runs to 18 residues. This table comes from immunoSEQ multiplex PCR, and its TCRdb copy is limited to in-frame clones, with some not included. The sample lists some 390,000 clones; over 75% were seen once. Specified treatment: some 20 received Ad26.COV2.S at low or high dose, single or two shots; about 5 received placebo; per-sample allocation not given. All samples were drawn on day 63, counting from the first vaccine or placebo injection. The source is a person aged 18-65 years who received the Ad26.COV2.S COVID-19 vaccine or a placebo. The chain carries TRBV10-3 and TRBJ1-6; D is uncertain. This sample comprised peripheral blood, obtained in a trial of Ad26.COV2.S vaccine versus placebo. DNA for the CDR3: TGTGCCATCAGTGTCTATGGTTTAGGACTCCCTGGAGGTTCACCCCTCCACTTT. Protein product: CAISVYGLGLPGGSPLHF.